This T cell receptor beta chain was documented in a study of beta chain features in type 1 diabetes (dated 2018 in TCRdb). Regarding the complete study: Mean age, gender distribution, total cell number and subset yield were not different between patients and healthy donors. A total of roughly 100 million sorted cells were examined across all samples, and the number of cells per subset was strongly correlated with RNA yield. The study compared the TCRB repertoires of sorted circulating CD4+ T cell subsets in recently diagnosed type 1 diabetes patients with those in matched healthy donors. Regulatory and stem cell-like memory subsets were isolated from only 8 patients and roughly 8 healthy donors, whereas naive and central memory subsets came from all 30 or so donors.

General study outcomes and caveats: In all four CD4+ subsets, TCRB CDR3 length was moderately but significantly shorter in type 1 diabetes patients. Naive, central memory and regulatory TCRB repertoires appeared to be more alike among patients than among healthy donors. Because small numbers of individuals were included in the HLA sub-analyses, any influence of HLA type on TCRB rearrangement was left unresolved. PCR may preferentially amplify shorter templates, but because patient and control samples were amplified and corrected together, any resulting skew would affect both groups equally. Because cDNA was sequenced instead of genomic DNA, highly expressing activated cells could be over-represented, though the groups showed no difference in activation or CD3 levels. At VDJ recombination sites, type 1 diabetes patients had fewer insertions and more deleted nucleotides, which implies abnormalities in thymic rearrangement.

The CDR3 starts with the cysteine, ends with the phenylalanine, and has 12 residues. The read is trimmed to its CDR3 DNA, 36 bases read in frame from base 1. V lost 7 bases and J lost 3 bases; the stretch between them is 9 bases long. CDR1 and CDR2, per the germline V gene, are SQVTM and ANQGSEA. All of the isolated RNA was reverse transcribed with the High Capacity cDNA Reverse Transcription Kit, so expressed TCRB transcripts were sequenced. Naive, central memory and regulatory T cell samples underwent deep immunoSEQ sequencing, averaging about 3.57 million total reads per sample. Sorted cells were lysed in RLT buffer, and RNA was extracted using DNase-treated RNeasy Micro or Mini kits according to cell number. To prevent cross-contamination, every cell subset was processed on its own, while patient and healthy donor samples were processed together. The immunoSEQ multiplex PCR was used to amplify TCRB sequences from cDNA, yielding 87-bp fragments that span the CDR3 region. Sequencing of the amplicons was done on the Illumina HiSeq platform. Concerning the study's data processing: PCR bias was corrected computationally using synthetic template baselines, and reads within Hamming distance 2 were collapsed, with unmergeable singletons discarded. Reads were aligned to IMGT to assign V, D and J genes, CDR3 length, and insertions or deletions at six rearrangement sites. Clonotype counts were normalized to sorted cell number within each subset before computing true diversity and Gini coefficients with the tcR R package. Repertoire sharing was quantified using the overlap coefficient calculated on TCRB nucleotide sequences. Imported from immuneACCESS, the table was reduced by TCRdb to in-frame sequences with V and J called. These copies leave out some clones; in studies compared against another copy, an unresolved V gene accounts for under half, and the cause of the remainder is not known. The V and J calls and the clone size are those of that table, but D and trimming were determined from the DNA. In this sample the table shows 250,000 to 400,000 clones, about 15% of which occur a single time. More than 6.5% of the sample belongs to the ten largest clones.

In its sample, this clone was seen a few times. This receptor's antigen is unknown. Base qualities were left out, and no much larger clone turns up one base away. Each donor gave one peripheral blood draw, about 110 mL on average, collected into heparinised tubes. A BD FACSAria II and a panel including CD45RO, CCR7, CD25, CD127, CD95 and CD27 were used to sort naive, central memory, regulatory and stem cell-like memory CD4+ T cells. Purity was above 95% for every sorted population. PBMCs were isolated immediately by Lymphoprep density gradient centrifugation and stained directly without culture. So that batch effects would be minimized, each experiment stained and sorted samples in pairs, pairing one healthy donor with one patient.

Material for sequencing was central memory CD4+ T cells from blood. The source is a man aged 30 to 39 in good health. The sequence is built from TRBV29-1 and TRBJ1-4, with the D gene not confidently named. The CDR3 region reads CSARRSNEKLFF. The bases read TGCAGCGCCCGCCGGTCTAATGAAAAACTGTTTTTT. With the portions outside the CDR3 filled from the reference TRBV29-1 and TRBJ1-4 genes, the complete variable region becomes SAVISQKPSRDICQRGTSLTIQCQVDSQVTMMFWYRQQPGQSLTLIATANQGSEATYESGFVIDKFPISRPNLTFSTLTVSNMSPEDSSIYLCSARRSNEKLFFGSGTQLSVL.